A selection of T cell receptor beta chains follows, all from one sample in a study of control samples from healthy donors and cancer patients. Libraries were prepared by immunoSEQ multiplex PCR; TCRdb keeps only in-frame clonotypes and omits some of them. Altogether approximately 97,000 clones are present, about nine tenths being singletons, with the ten largest covering approximately 3%. What was sequenced was blood. Receptors were obtained from a human donor in good health. The donor label of this sample is uncertain. Each CDR3 is given with its conserved first and last residue. D genes are given only for firm matches. Part of the rows lack a size; the others show once, few, many or a class for expanded clones.

-	TRBJ2-5	TRBV13	-	TGTGCCAGCAGCTTATACGCCGAGACCCAGTACTTC	CASSLYAETQYF
TRBD1	TRBJ2-6	TRBV2	-	TGTGCCAGCAAAGGGGACAGGCTCGGAGGGGCCAACGTCCTGACTTTC	CASKGDRLGGANVLTF
TRBD1	TRBJ2-2	TRBV5-4	-	TGTGCCAGCAGCTTCCCCCCGGGACAGGGGGATACCGGGGAGCTGTTTTTT	CASSFPPGQGDTGELFF
-	TRBJ1-2	TRBV13	-	TGTGCCAGCAGCTTAGGACCCCTCTATGGCTACACCTTC	CASSLGPLYGYTF
TRBD1	TRBJ2-7	TRBV7-9	-	TGTGCCAGCAGCTGGGCCGGGACAGGGCGTGGGGGGGACGAGCAGTACTTC	CASSWAGTGRGGDEQYF
-	TRBJ2-5	TRBV6-4	once	TGTGCCAGCAGTGACGCACAGGGAGGGACCCAGTACTTC	CASSDAQGGTQYF
-	TRBJ1-2	TRBV6-5	once	TGTGCCAGCCGCTACGGGGAATTGACTAACTATGGCTACACCTTC	CASRYGELTNYGYTF
-	TRBJ1-1	TRBV2	-	TGTGCCAGCAGTGAAAATTTCGTACAGCTCACTGAAGCTTTCTTT	CASSENFVQLTEAFF
-	TRBJ1-1	TRBV3-1/TRBV3-2	few	TGTGCCAGCAGCCTCTACCAGAACACTGAAGCTTTCTTT	CASSLYQNTEAFF
TRBD1	TRBJ2-4	TRBV6-2/TRBV6-3	-	TGTGCCAGCAGCGAATCCGACCGGGACAGGGGGCCCCATCTAGCCAAAAACATTCAGTACTTC	CASSESDRDRGPHLAKNIQYF
-	TRBJ1-1	TRBV4-1	once	TGCGCCAGCAGCCAACAGGGTGGGTGGAGGGGCACTGAAGCTTTCTTT	CASSQQGGWRGTEAFF
TRBD1	TRBJ2-7	TRBV5-1	-	TGCGCCAGCAGCCCGGGATGGACAGGGGTCGAGGAGCAGTACTTC	CASSPGWTGVEEQYF
TRBD1	TRBJ1-1	TRBV19	once	TGTGCCAGTAGTATAGGACAGGGGCTGAACACTGAAGCTTTCTTT	CASSIGQGLNTEAFF
-	TRBJ2-7	TRBV5-6	once	TGTGCCAGCAGCACGGATACTGTTGACGAGCAGTACTTC	CASSTDTVDEQYF
-	TRBJ2-5	TRBV11-2	-	TGTGCCAGCAGCCACGGGGGGCCCAGAGAGACCCAGTACTTC	CASSHGGPRETQYF
TRBD1	TRBJ2-2	TRBV19	-	TGTGCCACCCCAGTAGGACAGGCCAACACCGGGGAGCTGTTTTTT	CATPVGQANTGELFF
-	TRBJ1-3	TRBV6-5	-	TGTGCCAGCAATAGCCTCAACTCTGGAAACACCATATATTTT	CASNSLNSGNTIYF
TRBD1	TRBJ1-1	TRBV7-8	few	TGTGCCAGCAGCGTAAACACAGGGGGGAACACTGAAGCTTTCTTT	CASSVNTGGNTEAFF
TRBD2	TRBJ2-1	TRBV24-1	-	TGTGCCACCAGTGACGGACCGGGACTAGCTGGCCCTGGGGAGCAGTTCTTC	CATSDGPGLAGPGEQFF
-	TRBJ1-2	TRBV19	-	TGTGCCAGTAGTTCCGGAGGAGGTGGCTACACCTTC	CASSSGGGGYTF
TRBD1	TRBJ2-2	TRBV5-4	-	TGTGCCAGCAGCTCTGGCTCGACAGGGATCACCGGGGAGCTGTTTTTT	CASSSGSTGITGELFF
-	TRBJ1-1	TRBV5-1	-	TGCGCCAGCAGCTTGGATGGCACTGAAGCTTTCTTT	CASSLDGTEAFF
-	TRBJ1-3	TRBV4-3	-	TGCGCCAGCAGCCAAGAGAGGCGAAACACCATATATTTT	CASSQERRNTIYF
-	TRBJ1-1	TRBV4-3	once	TGCGCCAGCAGCCAAGCTCAGGGCACTGAAGCTTTCTTT	CASSQAQGTEAFF
-	TRBJ2-7	TRBV7-9	once	TGTGCCAGCAGCCTAATGGGACTGGGGTACGAGCAGTACTTC	CASSLMGLGYEQYF
TRBD2	TRBJ2-2	TRBV12-5	-	TGTGCTAGTGGTTTGCCCATCATAGGGACTAGGTCGGGCGGGGAGCTGTTTTTT	CASGLPIIGTRSGGELFF
-	TRBJ1-5	TRBV20-1	-	TGCAGTGCTAGTAGGTCGAGTCAGCCCCAGCATTTT	CSASRSSQPQHF
-	TRBJ1-2	TRBV6-5	-	TGTGCCAGCAGTTACTCGCTTACAGGGAGGGGTGACTACACCTTC	CASSYSLTGRGDYTF
-	TRBJ1-5	TRBV19	-	TGTGCCAGTAGTATAACCTCCAGGGATTCGGGACAGCCCCAGCATTTT	CASSITSRDSGQPQHF
TRBD1	TRBJ2-3	TRBV11-3	-	TGTGCCAGCAGCCCCACCATGATGGGACAGGTCAGAGATACGCAGTATTTT	CASSPTMMGQVRDTQYF
-	TRBJ1-3	TRBV5-1	-	TGCGCCAGCAGTCGCGAGGGACCGAACTCTGGAAACACCATATATTTT	CASSREGPNSGNTIYF
-	TRBJ1-5	TRBV27	-	TGTGCCAGCTCCCCGCAAAAAACTCCAGGGGCCTACCCGAATCAGCCCCAGCATTTT	CASSPQKTPGAYPNQPQHF
-	TRBJ1-5	TRBV12-3/TRBV12-4	-	TGTGCCAGCAGCCTCCAGGGAAATCAGCCCCAGCATTTT	CASSLQGNQPQHF
-	TRBJ2-5	TRBV19	-	TGTGCCACAGAATCGGACATACAGACCCAGTACTTC	CATESDIQTQYF
-	TRBJ2-3	TRBV3-1/TRBV3-2	-	TGTGCCAGCAGCCAAGAAGGTCGTCCAGATACGCAGTATTTT	CASSQEGRPDTQYF
TRBD2	TRBJ2-1	TRBV7-2	few	TGTGCCAGCAGCCAGGGCCCAGCGGGGGGTTCCTACAATGAGCAGTTCTTC	CASSQGPAGGSYNEQFF
-	TRBJ1-1	TRBV28	-	TGTGCCAGCACCTCCGGGGGAGGTACTGAAGCTTTCTTT	CASTSGGGTEAFF
-	TRBJ2-1	TRBV18	once	TGTGCCAGCTCCCGACGACAGGACAATGAGCAGTTCTTC	CASSRRQDNEQFF
TRBD1	TRBJ2-7	TRBV2	-	TGTGCCAGCTTACCGGGACAGTTTCGCTCCTACGAGCAGTACTTC	CASLPGQFRSYEQYF
-	TRBJ2-3	TRBV3-1/TRBV3-2	-	TGTGCCAGCAGCCAAGAGGATCTAGGCACAGATACGCAGTATTTT	CASSQEDLGTDTQYF
-	TRBJ2-3	TRBV18	once	TGTGCCAGCTCACCATCTAGCACAGATACGCAGTATTTT	CASSPSSTDTQYF
-	TRBJ2-1	TRBV20-1	-	TGCAGTGCTAGTGAGGTAGGATGGGACTACAATGAGCAGTTCTTC	CSASEVGWDYNEQFF
-	TRBJ1-2	TRBV29-1	-	TGCAGCGCCGGAGGCGACCAGGTATATGGCTACACCTTC	CSAGGDQVYGYTF
-	TRBJ1-2	TRBV24-1	-	TGTGCCACCAGTGAGCGGACAACCTATGGCTACACCTTC	CATSERTTYGYTF
-	TRBJ1-6	TRBV30	-	TGTGCCTGGCAGGGATCCCCGTGGAATAATTCACCCCTCCACTTT	CAWQGSPWNNSPLHF
TRBD2	TRBJ2-3	TRBV5-1	-	TGCGCCAGCAGCTTGGCTCTAGCGGGGACTAGCACAGATACGCAGTATTTT	CASSLALAGTSTDTQYF
-	TRBJ1-3	TRBV7-6	-	TGTGCCAGCAGCTGGGGACACCAGATCTCTGGAAACACCATATATTTT	CASSWGHQISGNTIYF
-	TRBJ1-1	TRBV25-1	-	TGTGCCAGCAGTGATGAGGCCGGGACCACTGAAGCTTTCTTT	CASSDEAGTTEAFF
-	TRBJ1-2	TRBV12-3/TRBV12-4	-	TGTGCCAGCAGTTTCACAGCTAACTATGGCTACACCTTC	CASSFTANYGYTF
-	TRBJ1-1	TRBV19	-	TGTGCCAGTAGTGTTATATTGAACACTGAAGCTTTCTTT	CASSVILNTEAFF